A single sample gave rise to the 24 T cell receptor beta chains below, sequenced in a study of regulatory T cells in long-lasting Graves disease. Arm-PCR of CDR3 regions with iRepertoire HTBI primers generated TCR beta libraries. TCRdb itself ran the multiplex PCR reads through MiXCR, one entry per CDR3 protein. The table shows 650,000 to 700,000 distinct CDR3 sequences, with about 32% occurring only once. As to time point: persistent/refractory GD, antithyroid drugs over 5 years with positive TRAb. Scientists built the TCR library using RNA that was extracted from PBMCs. Sequencing used peripheral blood mononuclear cells (PBMCs), obtained when the disease was refractory, from a patient treated with antithyroid drugs. Source of these receptors: a female donor with Graves disease.

This chain connects TRBV20-1 to TRBJ1-5; 7 nucleotides agree with TRBD1. Trimming at V came to 3 bases and at J to 1 base, leaving 3 bases not matched to a gene. The length of the CDR3 is 14 residues. CDR1 is DFQATT, CDR2 SNEGSKA, per germline (reference sequence). In nucleotides, the CDR3 is TGCAGTGCTAGGGGGACAGTGAGCAATCAGCCCCAGCATTTT. Translation: CSARGTVSNQPQHF.

This clonotype was counted only a few times. The chain combines TRBV3-1 with TRBJ2-7; 7 nucleotides agree with TRBD2. Germline lookup yields CDR1 LGHDT and CDR2 YNNKEL (reference sequence). V was clipped by 8 bases and J by 2 bases; unmatched bases: 9. The CDR3 length is 14 residues. The CDR3 nucleotides read TGTGCCAGCCGGGACCTAGCGGAGCCCTACGAGCAGTACTTC. Its protein product is CASRDLAEPYEQYF.

The rearrangement links TRBV2 to TRBJ2-1; TRBD2 matches at 7 bases. Trimming at V came to 8 bases and at J to 6 bases, leaving 10 bases not matched to a gene. This CDR3 is 14 amino acids long. The V gene's germline CDR1 is SNHLY and CDR2 FYNNEI. In DNA form, the CDR3 reads TGTGCCAGCCAGACTAGCAGGAGTGGCAATGAGCAGTTCTTC. Translated: CASQTSRSGNEQFF.

The gene calls are TRBV19 and TRBJ1-5, with a weak D call TRBD1 (6 bases). V lost 1 base and J 6 bases, leaving 13 bases between the germline ends. The CDR3 is made up of 15 amino acids. Germline V lookup: CDR1 LNHDA, CDR2 SQIVND (reference sequence). The DNA for the CDR3 is TGTGCCAGTAGTATAGTGAACAGGGTGGGTCAGCCCCAGCATTTT. This translates into CASSIVNRVGQPQHF. Variable domain in full (rest from reference TRBV19 and TRBJ1-5): DGGITQSPKYLFRKEGQNVTLSCEQNLNHDAMYWYRQDPGQGLRLIYYSQIVNDFQKGDIAEGYSVSREKKESFPLTVTSAQKNPTAFYLCASSIVNRVGQPQHFGDGTRLSIL.

V gene TRBV6-2 or TRBV6-3 combines with J gene TRBJ2-1; a weak D match, TRBD2 (6 bases). The germline gives CDR1 MNHEY, CDR2 SVGEGT. The CDR3 is made up of 15 amino acids. Trimming pared 4 bases from V and 0 bases from J, leaving 10 bases between. As DNA, the CDR3 is TGTGCCAGCAGTTTCTTAGCGGACTCCTACAATGAGCAGTTCTTC. It is translated as CASSFLADSYNEQFF.

The chain uses TRBV5-1 and TRBJ2-7; 10 nucleotides align to TRBD2. Germline V gene sequence: CDR1 SGHRS, CDR2 YFSETQ. The CDR3 is 15 residues long. The J segment lost 7 bases and the V segment lost 0 bases, leaving 7 bases of the junction unmatched. The CDR3 spells CASSLGGTSDVEQYF. In DNA, the CDR3 is TGCGCCAGCAGCTTGGGTGGGACTAGCGATGTGGAGCAGTACTTC.

The chain combines TRBV11-1 with TRBJ1-5, with D unresolved. The CDR3 spans 16 residues. Trimming shortened V by 5 bases and J by 5 bases, and 19 bases separated the two germline ends. CDR1 SGHAT and CDR2 FQDESV come from the germline V gene (reference sequence). DNA for the CDR3: TGTGCCAGCAGCCCCTACATCCAGCCTGGGGATCAGCCCCAGCATTTT. Residues: CASSPYIQPGDQPQHF.

The sample holds many counts of this clonotype. V gene TRBV12-3 or TRBV12-4 combines with J gene TRBJ2-7, with 8 nucleotides matching TRBD1. V lost 5 bases and J lost 4; bases outside the gene matches: 13. The CDR3 is 16 residues long. CDR3 sequence reads: CASSRFRTGTTYEQYF. Here the CDR3 DNA reads TGTGCCAGCAGTCGGTTCAGGACAGGGACCACATACGAGCAGTACTTC.

This clonotype was counted between two and nine times. The chain uses TRBV29-1 and TRBJ2-7, with 7 bases fitting TRBD2. The CDR3 is 14 residues long. The V gene end was trimmed by 5 bases and the J gene end by 2 bases; junction bases not matched to a gene: 9. The germline V gene has CDR1 SQVTM and CDR2 ANQGSEA. The CDR3 sequence is CSVLGGSATYEQYF. CDR3 nucleotide sequence: TGCAGCGTTTTGGGCGGGAGCGCTACCTACGAGCAGTACTTC.

This clonotype showed up many times. The chain has TRBV6-1 and TRBJ1-1; perhaps TRBD1 as D (6 bases). This CDR3 region has 13 residues. Trimming left V 5 bases short and J 0 bases short, with 7 bases between. CDR1 MNHNS and CDR2 SASEGT come from the germline V gene. As DNA, the CDR3 is TGTGCCAGCAGTCGACAGGTGAACACTGAAGCTTTCTTT. Protein: CASSRQVNTEAFF.

This clonotype showed up many times. V usage is TRBV11-2 and J usage is TRBJ1-4; D is unresolved. The V gene's germline CDR1 is SGHAT and CDR2 FQNNGV. The CDR3 is made up of 12 amino acids. Trimming stripped 2 bases from V and 7 bases from J, with 5 bases between. The CDR3 loop reads CASSLISEKLFF. The DNA of the CDR3 is TGTGCCAGCAGCTTAATCAGTGAAAAACTGTTTTTT.

The chain carries TRBV20-1 and TRBJ1-5; D is unclear. Germline lookup yields CDR1 DFQATT and CDR2 SNEGSKA (reference sequence). This CDR3 is 13 amino acids long. Trimming took 3 bases from V and 5 from J, leaving 11 bases between them. The CDR3: CSASETIDQPQHF. Written as DNA, the CDR3 is TGCAGTGCTAGTGAGACCATCGATCAGCCCCAGCATTTT.

The chain links TRBV29-1 to TRBJ1-6, with 8 bases matching TRBD1. The germline gives CDR1 SQVTM, CDR2 ANQGSEA. The V segment lost 6 bases and the J segment 5 bases; nucleotides outside the gene matches: 6. CDR3 length: 14 residues. CDR3 residues: CSVAQDRDNSPLHF. The CDR3 coding sequence is TGCAGCGTGGCTCAGGACAGGGATAATTCACCCCTCCACTTT.

In this sample, this clonotype turned up once. The CDR3 DNA sequence: TGCAGTGCACATATAGCGGGATCCGACGAGCAGTACTTC. Translated, it gives CSAHIAGSDEQYF. The chain carries TRBV20-1 and TRBJ2-7; 8 bases are shared with TRBD2. Losses at the gene ends were 6 bases for V and 5 bases for J; bases not matched to a gene: 9. The CDR3 has 13 amino acids. CDR1 is DFQATT, CDR2 SNEGSKA, per germline (reference sequence).

The V and J genes are TRBV20-1 and TRBJ2-7, with 7 bases matching TRBD2. V gave up 0 bases and J gave up 0 bases; unmatched junction bases: 2. In germline, CDR1 is DFQATT, CDR2 SNEGSKA (reference sequence). The CDR3 sequence is 14 residues long. CDR3 sequence (DNA): TGCAGTGCTAGAGATGGCGGGAGCTCCTACGAGCAGTACTTC. This codes for CSARDGGSSYEQYF.

The chain carries TRBV9 and TRBJ1-1; tentatively, D is TRBD1 (5 bases). Germline values: CDR1 SGDLS, CDR2 YYNGEE. Trimming pared 4 bases from V and 1 base from J, leaving 17 bases between. The CDR3 covers 16 residues. CDR3 sequence: CASSPTPGRRNTEAFF. The CDR3 coding sequence is TGTGCCAGCAGCCCAACCCCGGGACGCAGGAACACTGAAGCTTTCTTT.

This clonotype was seen a handful of times. This chain connects TRBV5-1 to TRBJ1-1; D perhaps matches TRBD1 (5 bases). The CDR3 spans 14 residues. Between the trimmed V and J ends, which lost 2 bases and 5 bases, there was a span of 13 bases. Germline CDR1 SGHRS, CDR2 YFSETQ. CDR3 sequence reads: CASSFKGEGTEAFF. CDR3 in DNA: TGCGCCAGCAGCTTCAAAGGGGAAGGGACTGAAGCTTTCTTT.

This clonotype was seen only a few times. The chain links TRBV29-1 to TRBJ1-2; D call uncertain. Germline V gene sequence: CDR1 SQVTM, CDR2 ANQGSEA. Trimming pared 7 bases from V and 6 bases from J, leaving 9 bases between. The CDR3 is 10 amino acids. The CDR3 sequence: CSGYNDGYTF. As DNA, the CDR3 is TGCAGCGGATACAACGATGGCTACACCTTC.

This clonotype was counted a few times. The chain recombines TRBV19 with TRBJ2-4; TRBD1 matches 8 bases. CDR3 size: 15 residues. The germline gives CDR1 LNHDA, CDR2 SQIVND (reference sequence). V shed 6 bases, J shed 3 bases, and the junction held 7 bases outside the gene matches. The CDR3 here is CASSMTGEYKNIQYF. The CDR3 DNA sequence: TGTGCCAGTAGCATGACAGGGGAATACAAAAACATTCAGTACTTC.

The V call is TRBV30, the J call TRBJ2-5, with D tentatively TRBD1 or TRBD2 (6 bases each). V was cut by 3 bases and J by 4 bases, with 15 bases left in between. The CDR3 sequence is 14 residues long. The germline gives CDR1 GTSNPN, CDR2 SVGIG (reference sequence). The CDR3 sequence is CAWSGGGTTETQYF. For the CDR3, the DNA is TGTGCCTGGAGCGGGGGCGGGACCACAGAGACCCAGTACTTC.

The chain combines TRBV3-1 with TRBJ2-5, with D possibly being TRBD1 or TRBD2 (5 bases each). The germline V gene encodes CDR1 LGHDT and CDR2 YNNKEL (reference sequence). This CDR3 comprises 15 residues. Trimming shortened V by 4 bases and J by 7 bases, and 19 bases separated the two germline ends. CDR3: CASSPPGLADRTQYF. CDR3 nucleotides: TGTGCCAGCAGCCCGCCGGGGCTAGCCGACCGGACCCAGTACTTC.

V usage is TRBV5-1 and J usage is TRBJ2-7; D could derive from TRBD1 or TRBD2 (5 bases each). The CDR3 sequence is 13 residues long. Trimming left V 4 bases short and J 7 bases short, with 15 bases between. Germline loops: CDR1 SGHRS, CDR2 YFSETQ. The CDR3 DNA reads as TGCGCCAGCAGCCTGCCGAATGGGGGTGAGCAGTACTTC. It is translated as CASSLPNGGEQYF.

This clonotype was seen at least ten times. The CDR3 region has the DNA TGTGCCAGCAGCCCAGGGGGAGCGGAAACCTACGAGCAGTACTTC. Protein product: CASSPGGAETYEQYF. V usage is TRBV11-2 and J usage is TRBJ2-7, with 7 bases matching TRBD1. CDR1 is SGHAT, CDR2 FQNNGV, per germline. The CDR3 spans 15 residues. Trimming removed 5 bases from V and 2 bases from J; junction bases left unmatched: 9.

As to this clonotype: A much larger clone lies a single base off, so this may be a read error. V is TRBV10-3 and J is TRBJ2-7, with 12 bases lining up with TRBD2. The V segment lost 0 bases and the J segment 5 bases; nucleotides outside the gene matches: 2. The CDR3 length is 15 residues. CDR1 and CDR2 from the germline V gene are ENHRY and SYGVKD. The CDR3 sequence: CAISESTSGSDEQYF. CDR3 bases: TGTGCCATCAGTGAGTCGACTAGCGGGAGCGACGAGCAGTACTTC.